These T cell receptor beta chains were read from a single sample in a study of shared clonotypes between healthy human individuals. The table came from immunoSEQ multiplex PCR; TCRdb's copy has only in-frame clones and leaves some out. This sample has some 2,000,000 clones; roughly 95% occur once, and the top ten carry more than 0.1%. Sequenced sample: naive CD4+ T cells sorted from blood. Receptors originate from a man in his late teens or twenties in good health. Each CDR3 is given with its conserved first and last residue. D genes are given only for firm matches. Expanded clones are given a class, and other clones once, few, many or no size at all.

>TRBD1|TRBJ1-2|NA|TRBV30
CAWRPDRVYGYTF
TGTGCCTGGAGACCGGACAGGGTTTATGGCTACACCTTC
>NA|TRBJ1-3|NA|TRBV7-8
CASSLAPPSGNTIYF
TGTGCCAGCAGCTTAGCCCCTCCCTCTGGAAACACCATATATTTT
>TRBD1|TRBJ2-7|NA|TRBV6-1
CASRTRDRGLYEQYF
TGTGCCAGCAGGACCCGGGACAGGGGGCTCTACGAGCAGTACTTC
>TRBD2|TRBJ2-2|NA|TRBV5-4
CASSLSASGGQNTGELFF
TGTGCCAGCAGCTTATCAGCTAGCGGGGGCCAGAACACCGGGGAGCTGTTTTTT
>TRBD1|TRBJ1-5|NA|TRBV7-9
CASSFGDRADQPQHF
TGTGCCAGCAGCTTTGGGGACAGGGCGGATCAGCCCCAGCATTTT
>TRBD1|TRBJ1-6|NA|TRBV7-8
CASSPGQAEESPLHF
TGTGCCAGCAGCCCAGGACAGGCGGAGGAATCACCCCTCCACTTT
>NA|TRBJ2-1|NA|TRBV18
CASSPPVGNEQFF
TGTGCCAGCTCACCACCGGTGGGCAATGAGCAGTTCTTC
>NA|TRBJ2-7|once|TRBV10-3
CAISVGLTREQYF
TGTGCCATCAGCGTAGGACTAACAAGGGAGCAGTACTTC
>NA|TRBJ1-1|NA|TRBV6-5
CASSSGPRAFF
TGTGCCAGCAGCTCCGGGCCCCGAGCTTTCTTT
>NA|TRBJ2-7|NA|TRBV27
CASSYKTNPAYEQYF
TGTGCCAGCAGTTACAAGACCAACCCGGCGTACGAGCAGTACTTC
>NA|TRBJ1-4|NA|TRBV30
CAWRWGTTNEKLFF
TGTGCCTGGAGGTGGGGGACAACTAATGAAAAACTGTTTTTT
>NA|TRBJ1-5|NA|TRBV6-5
CASRNGVNQPQHF
TGTGCCAGCAGGAACGGGGTCAATCAGCCCCAGCATTTT
>TRBD2|TRBJ2-3|NA|TRBV6-1
CASNPTSGGGDTQYF
TGTGCCAGCAACCCCACTAGCGGGGGAGGAGATACGCAGTATTTT
>NA|TRBJ2-5|NA|TRBV10-3
CAISDGSQETQYF
TGTGCCATCAGTGATGGCTCTCAAGAGACCCAGTACTTC
>NA|TRBJ1-3|NA|TRBV6-5
CASRGQNSGNTIYF
TGTGCCAGCAGAGGACAGAACTCTGGAAACACCATATATTTT
>NA|TRBJ2-7|once|TRBV7-3
CASSEKGRGYEQYF
TGTGCCAGCAGCGAAAAGGGCAGGGGCTACGAGCAGTACTTC
>NA|TRBJ1-2|NA|TRBV28
CASSLLPVNYGYTF
TGTGCCAGCAGTTTATTGCCGGTTAACTATGGCTACACCTTC
>NA|TRBJ1-5|NA|TRBV28
CATGGQPQHF
TGTGCCACTGGGGGTCAGCCCCAGCATTTT
>NA|TRBJ2-1|NA|TRBV4-2
CASSHLLRGSSYNEQFF
TGTGCCAGCAGCCATCTCCTTCGGGGGAGCTCCTACAATGAGCAGTTCTTC
>NA|TRBJ2-7|NA|TRBV30
CAWSVKIGEQYF
TGTGCCTGGAGTGTAAAGATAGGCGAGCAGTACTTC
>NA|TRBJ2-3|NA|TRBV27
CASSPPGLVNPDTQYF
TGTGCCAGCAGTCCTCCCGGTCTAGTAAACCCAGATACGCAGTATTTT
>TRBD2|TRBJ2-1|NA|TRBV4-1
CASSRPSSGISYNEQFF
TGCGCCAGCAGCCGCCCTTCGAGCGGGATCTCCTACAATGAGCAGTTCTTC
>TRBD1|TRBJ2-7|NA|TRBV29-1
CSVAWDRGRYEQYF
TGCAGCGTTGCTTGGGACAGGGGTCGCTACGAGCAGTACTTC
>NA|TRBJ1-6|NA|TRBV11-2
CASSLDVGSPLHF
TGTGCCAGCAGCTTAGATGTCGGGTCACCCCTCCACTTT
>TRBD2|TRBJ2-3|NA|TRBV4-2
CASSQGGAGGLDTQYF
TGTGCCAGCAGCCAAGGAGGAGCGGGGGGATTAGATACGCAGTATTTT
>TRBD2|TRBJ2-3|once|TRBV11-3
CASSLGGGRGTDTQYF
TGTGCCAGCAGCTTAGGCGGGGGACGCGGCACAGATACGCAGTATTTT
>NA|TRBJ1-5|NA|TRBV19
CASSLDRSKGNQPQHF
TGTGCCAGTAGTCTTGACAGGTCGAAAGGCAATCAGCCCCAGCATTTT
>NA|TRBJ1-3|NA|TRBV11-3
CASSSSSGNTIYF
TGTGCCAGCAGCTCGAGCTCTGGAAACACCATATATTTT
>NA|TRBJ2-4|NA|TRBV11-2
CASSLDPAGGQNIQYF
TGTGCCAGCAGCTTAGATCCGGCAGGTGGGCAAAACATTCAGTACTTC
>NA|TRBJ2-5|once|TRBV28
CASTPSQGGQYF
TGTGCCAGCACCCCCTCCCAAGGCGGCCAGTACTTC
>TRBD2|TRBJ2-7|once|TRBV4-1
CASSQDPGGDYEQYF
TGCGCCAGCAGCCAAGATCCGGGAGGGGACTACGAGCAGTACTTC
>TRBD2|TRBJ2-7|NA|TRBV2
CASSEVLFSGSSYEQYF
TGTGCCAGCAGTGAAGTCCTCTTTAGCGGGAGCTCCTACGAGCAGTACTTC
>NA|TRBJ1-6|NA|TRBV5-1
CASSLRGIPDNSPLHF
TGCGCCAGCAGCTTGCGTGGGATACCGGATAATTCACCCCTCCACTTT
>TRBD2|TRBJ2-1|NA|TRBV9
CASSGGLAGGSSYNEQFF
TGTGCCAGCAGCGGTGGACTAGCGGGAGGGTCCTCCTACAATGAGCAGTTCTTC
>NA|TRBJ1-5|NA|TRBV29-1
CSVEEGKQGRSNQPQHF
TGCAGCGTTGAAGAAGGTAAGCAGGGAAGGAGCAATCAGCCCCAGCATTTT
>NA|TRBJ1-6|NA|TRBV4-1
CASSQGEDSPLHF
TGCGCCAGCAGCCAGGGGGAGGATTCACCCCTCCACTTT